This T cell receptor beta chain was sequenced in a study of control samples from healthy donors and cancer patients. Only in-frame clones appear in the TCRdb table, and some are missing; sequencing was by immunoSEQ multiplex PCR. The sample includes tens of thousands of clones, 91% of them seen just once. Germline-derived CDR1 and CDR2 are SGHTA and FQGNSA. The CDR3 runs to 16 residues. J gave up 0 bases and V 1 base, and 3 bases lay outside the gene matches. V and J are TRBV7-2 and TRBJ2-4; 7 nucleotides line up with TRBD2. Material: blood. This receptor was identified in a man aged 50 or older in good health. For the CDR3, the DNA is TGTGCCAGCAGCTTAGGGGAGGGGAAAGCCAAAAACATTCAGTACTTC. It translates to CASSLGEGKAKNIQYF.